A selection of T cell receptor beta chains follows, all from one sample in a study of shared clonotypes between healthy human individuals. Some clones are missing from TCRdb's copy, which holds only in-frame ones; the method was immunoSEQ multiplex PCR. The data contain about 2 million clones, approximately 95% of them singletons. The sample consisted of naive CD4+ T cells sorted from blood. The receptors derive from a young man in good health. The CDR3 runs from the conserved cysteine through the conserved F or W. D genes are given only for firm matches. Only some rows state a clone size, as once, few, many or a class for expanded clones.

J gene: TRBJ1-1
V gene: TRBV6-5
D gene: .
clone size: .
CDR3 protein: CASSYVGGAEEAFF
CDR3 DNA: TGTGCCAGCAGTTACGTAGGAGGGGCAGAAGAAGCTTTCTTT

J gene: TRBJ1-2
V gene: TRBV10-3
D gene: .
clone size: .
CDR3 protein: CAISDGSRYGYTF
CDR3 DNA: TGTGCCATCAGTGACGGCAGTCGCTATGGCTACACCTTC

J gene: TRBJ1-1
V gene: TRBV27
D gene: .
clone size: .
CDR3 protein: CASSSFQVNTEAFF
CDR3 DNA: TGTGCCAGCAGTTCCTTTCAGGTGAACACTGAAGCTTTCTTT

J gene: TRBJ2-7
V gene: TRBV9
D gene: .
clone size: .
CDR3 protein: CASSAGPTGPGYEQYF
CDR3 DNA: TGTGCCAGCAGCGCAGGCCCCACGGGACCGGGGTACGAGCAGTACTTC

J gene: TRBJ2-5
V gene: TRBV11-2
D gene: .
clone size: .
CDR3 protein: CASSTDPTSQETQYF
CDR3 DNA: TGTGCCAGCAGCACGGACCCGACCAGCCAAGAGACCCAGTACTTC

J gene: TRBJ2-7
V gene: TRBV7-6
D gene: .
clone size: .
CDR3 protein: CASSSEQGGVAYEQYF
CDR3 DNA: TGTGCCAGCAGCTCCGAACAGGGAGGAGTAGCCTACGAGCAGTACTTC

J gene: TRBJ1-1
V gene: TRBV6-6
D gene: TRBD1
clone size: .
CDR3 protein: CASSPRPGGLNTEAFF
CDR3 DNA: TGTGCCAGCAGCCCCCGGCCAGGGGGCCTGAACACTGAAGCTTTCTTT

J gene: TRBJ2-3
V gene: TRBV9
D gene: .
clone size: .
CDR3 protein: CASSVGSARGRTDTQYF
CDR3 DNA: TGTGCCAGCAGCGTAGGATCTGCACGGGGCCGCACAGATACGCAGTATTTT

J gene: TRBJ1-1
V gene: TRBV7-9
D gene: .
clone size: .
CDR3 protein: CASSLLEGLETEAFF
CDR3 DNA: TGTGCCAGCAGCTTACTAGAGGGCTTAGAGACTGAAGCTTTCTTT

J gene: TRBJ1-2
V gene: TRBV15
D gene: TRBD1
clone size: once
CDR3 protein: CATSRSLTGQAYGYTF
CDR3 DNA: TGTGCCACCAGCAGATCTTTAACAGGACAGGCATATGGCTACACCTTC

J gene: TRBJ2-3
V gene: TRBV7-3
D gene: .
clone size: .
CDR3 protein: CASSLGASMDTQYF
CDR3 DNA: TGTGCCAGCAGCTTAGGGGCTAGTATGGATACGCAGTATTTT

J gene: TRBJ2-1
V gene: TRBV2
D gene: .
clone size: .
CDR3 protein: CASSVESSYNEQFF
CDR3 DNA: TGTGCCAGCAGTGTGGAGAGCTCCTACAATGAGCAGTTCTTC

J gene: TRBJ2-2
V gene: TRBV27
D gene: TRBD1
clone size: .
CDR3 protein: CASCPSGQGLNTGELFF
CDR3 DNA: TGTGCCAGCTGCCCCTCCGGACAGGGCTTGAACACCGGGGAGCTGTTTTTT

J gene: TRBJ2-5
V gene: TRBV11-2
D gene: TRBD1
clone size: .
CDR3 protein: CASSLAEQGLGVTQYF
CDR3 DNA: TGTGCCAGCAGCTTAGCAGAACAGGGGCTAGGGGTGACCCAGTACTTC

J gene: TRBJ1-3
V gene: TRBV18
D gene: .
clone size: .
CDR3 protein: CASSPPGRSGNTIYF
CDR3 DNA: TGTGCCAGCTCACCACCCGGAAGATCTGGAAACACCATATATTTT

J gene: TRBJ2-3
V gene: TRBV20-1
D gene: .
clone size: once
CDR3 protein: CSADADTQYF
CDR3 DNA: TGCAGTGCCGACGCAGATACGCAGTATTTT

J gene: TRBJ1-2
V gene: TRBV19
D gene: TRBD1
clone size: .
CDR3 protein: CASSIDPADRHYYGYTF
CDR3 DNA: TGTGCCAGTAGTATAGATCCCGCGGACAGGCATTACTATGGCTACACCTTC

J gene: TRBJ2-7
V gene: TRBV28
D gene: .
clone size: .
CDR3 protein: CASSDISEQYF
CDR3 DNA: TGTGCCAGCAGCGACATTTCCGAGCAGTACTTC

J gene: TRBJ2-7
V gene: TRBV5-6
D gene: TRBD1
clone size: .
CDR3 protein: CASSPDRVSYEQYF
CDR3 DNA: TGTGCCAGCAGCCCGGACAGGGTCTCCTACGAGCAGTACTTC

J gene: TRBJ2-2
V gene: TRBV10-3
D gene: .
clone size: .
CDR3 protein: CAISEKMGAGELFF
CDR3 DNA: TGTGCCATCAGTGAGAAGATGGGGGCCGGGGAGCTGTTTTTT

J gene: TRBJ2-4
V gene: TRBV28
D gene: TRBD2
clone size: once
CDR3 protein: CASSSVGGTSAKNIQYF
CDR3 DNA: TGTGCCAGCAGTTCCGTGGGGGGGACCTCAGCCAAAAACATTCAGTACTTC

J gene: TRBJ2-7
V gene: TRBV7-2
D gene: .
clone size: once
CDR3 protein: CASSFSRISYEQYF
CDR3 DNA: TGTGCCAGCAGCTTTTCCAGGATCTCCTACGAGCAGTACTTC

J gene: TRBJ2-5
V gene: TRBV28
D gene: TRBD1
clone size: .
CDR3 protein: CASSSSGTGDETQYF
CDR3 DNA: TGTGCCAGCAGCTCGTCCGGGACAGGGGACGAGACCCAGTACTTC

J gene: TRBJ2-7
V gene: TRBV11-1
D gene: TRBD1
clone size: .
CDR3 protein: CASRPTGKASYEQYF
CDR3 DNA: TGTGCCAGCAGACCGACAGGGAAGGCTTCCTACGAGCAGTACTTC

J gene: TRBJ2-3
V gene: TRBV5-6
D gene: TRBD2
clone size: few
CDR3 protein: CASSPVPGLVGDTQYF
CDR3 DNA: TGTGCCAGCAGCCCCGTTCCGGGACTAGTGGGTGATACGCAGTATTTT

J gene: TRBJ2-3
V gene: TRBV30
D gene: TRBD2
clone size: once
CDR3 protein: CAYRTSPGGHTQYF
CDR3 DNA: TGTGCCTACAGGACTAGCCCCGGGGGGCATACGCAGTATTTT

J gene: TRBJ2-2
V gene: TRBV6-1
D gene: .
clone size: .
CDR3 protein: CASSLLGDTGELFF
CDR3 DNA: TGTGCCAGCAGTCTTTTGGGGGACACCGGGGAGCTGTTTTTT

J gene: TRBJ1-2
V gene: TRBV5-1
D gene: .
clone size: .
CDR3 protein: CASSLQGDYGCTF
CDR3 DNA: TGCGCCAGCAGTCTACAGGGTGACTATGGCTGCACCTTC

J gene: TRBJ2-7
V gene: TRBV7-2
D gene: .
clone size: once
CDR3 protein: CASSPRGGYEQYF
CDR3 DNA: TGTGCCAGCAGCCCCCGAGGGGGTTACGAGCAGTACTTC

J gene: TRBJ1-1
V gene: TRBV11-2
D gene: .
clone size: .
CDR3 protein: CASSSAQMITEAFF
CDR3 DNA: TGTGCCAGCAGCTCCGCACAGATGATCACTGAAGCTTTCTTT

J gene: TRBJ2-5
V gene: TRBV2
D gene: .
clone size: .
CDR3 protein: CASREDTQETQYF
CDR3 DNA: TGTGCCAGCAGGGAGGACACCCAAGAGACCCAGTACTTC

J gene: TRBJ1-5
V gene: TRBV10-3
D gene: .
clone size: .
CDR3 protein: CATLSSMDSNQPQHF
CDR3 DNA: TGTGCCACCTTGAGTAGCATGGATAGCAATCAGCCCCAGCATTTT

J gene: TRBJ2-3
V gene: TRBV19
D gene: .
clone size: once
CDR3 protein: CASSMKRLSSTDTQYF
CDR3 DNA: TGTGCCAGTAGTATGAAGCGACTATCTAGCACAGATACGCAGTATTTT

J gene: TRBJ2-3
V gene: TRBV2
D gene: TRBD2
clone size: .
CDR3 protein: CASSASSGSTDTQYF
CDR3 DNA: TGTGCCAGCAGTGCCTCTAGCGGGAGCACAGATACGCAGTATTTT

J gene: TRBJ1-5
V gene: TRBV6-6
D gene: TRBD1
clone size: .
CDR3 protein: CASSFRQGTSNQPQHF
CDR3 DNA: TGTGCCAGCAGTTTCAGACAGGGAACATCCAATCAGCCCCAGCATTTT

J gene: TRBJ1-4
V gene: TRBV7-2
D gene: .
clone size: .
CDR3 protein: CASSQRGLFF
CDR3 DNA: TGTGCCAGCAGCCAGCGGGGTCTGTTTTTT

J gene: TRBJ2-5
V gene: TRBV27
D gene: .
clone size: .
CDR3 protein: CASSLTGTEETQYF
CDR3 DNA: TGTGCCAGCAGTTTGACGGGGACTGAAGAGACCCAGTACTTC

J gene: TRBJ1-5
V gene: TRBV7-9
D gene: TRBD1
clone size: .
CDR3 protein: CASSSDRSNQPQHF
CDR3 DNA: TGTGCCAGCAGCTCGGACAGGAGCAATCAGCCCCAGCATTTT

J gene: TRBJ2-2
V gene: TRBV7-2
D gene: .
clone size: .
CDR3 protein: CASSLEVSYTGELFF
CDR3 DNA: TGTGCCAGCAGCTTAGAGGTGTCCTATACCGGGGAGCTGTTTTTT

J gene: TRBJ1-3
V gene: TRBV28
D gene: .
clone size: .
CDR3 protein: CASSLGGGNTIYF
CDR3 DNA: TGTGCCAGCAGTTTAGGGGGTGGAAACACCATATATTTT

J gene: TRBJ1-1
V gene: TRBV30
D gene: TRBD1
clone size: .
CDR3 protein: CAWTPPGQRFVFRPEAFF
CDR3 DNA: TGTGCCTGGACCCCTCCGGGACAGCGATTCGTTTTTAGGCCTGAAGCTTTCTTT

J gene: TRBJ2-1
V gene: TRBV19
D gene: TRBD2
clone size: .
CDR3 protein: CASRTSGGAFNEQFF
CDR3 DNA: TGTGCCAGTAGAACAAGCGGGGGGGCCTTCAATGAGCAGTTCTTC

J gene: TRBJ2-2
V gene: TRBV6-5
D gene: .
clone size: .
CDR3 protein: CASNAFANTGELFF
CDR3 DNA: TGTGCCAGCAACGCGTTCGCGAACACCGGGGAGCTGTTTTTT

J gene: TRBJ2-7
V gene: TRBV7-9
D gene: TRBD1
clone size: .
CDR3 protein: CASSLGLPGQGSYEQYF
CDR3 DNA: TGTGCCAGCAGCTTAGGACTCCCGGGACAGGGGTCCTACGAGCAGTACTTC

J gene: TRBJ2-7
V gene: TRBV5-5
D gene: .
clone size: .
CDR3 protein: CASSLGGFSYEQYF
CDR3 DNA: TGTGCCAGCAGCTTGGGAGGGTTCTCCTACGAGCAGTACTTC

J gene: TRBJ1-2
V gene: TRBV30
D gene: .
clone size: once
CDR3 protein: CAWTSAGAGGYTF
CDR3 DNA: TGTGCCTGGACCTCCGCCGGGGCCGGGGGCTACACCTTC

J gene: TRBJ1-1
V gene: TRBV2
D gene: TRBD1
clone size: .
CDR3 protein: CASSGRDRVFNTEAFF
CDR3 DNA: TGTGCCAGCAGTGGGAGGGACAGGGTCTTTAATACTGAAGCTTTCTTT